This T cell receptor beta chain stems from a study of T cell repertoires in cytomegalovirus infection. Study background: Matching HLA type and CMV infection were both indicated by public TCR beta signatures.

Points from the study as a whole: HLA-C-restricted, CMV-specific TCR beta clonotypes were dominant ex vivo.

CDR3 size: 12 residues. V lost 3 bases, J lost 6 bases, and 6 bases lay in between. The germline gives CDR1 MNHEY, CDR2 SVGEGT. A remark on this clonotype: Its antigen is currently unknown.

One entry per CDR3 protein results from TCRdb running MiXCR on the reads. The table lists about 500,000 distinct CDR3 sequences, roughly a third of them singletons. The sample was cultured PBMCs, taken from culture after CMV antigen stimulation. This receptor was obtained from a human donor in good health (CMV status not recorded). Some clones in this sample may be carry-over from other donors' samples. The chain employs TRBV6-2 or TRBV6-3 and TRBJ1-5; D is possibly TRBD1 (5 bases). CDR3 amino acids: CASSYQGQPQHF. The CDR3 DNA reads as TGTGCCAGCAGTTATCAGGGTCAGCCCCAGCATTTT.